The rows below give T cell receptor beta chains drawn from one sample of a study of cytomegalovirus exposure and HLA in healthy donors. Measured with immunoSEQ multiplex PCR; TCRdb has only the in-frame clones, and not every one. Altogether tens of thousands of clones are present, approximately 85% being singletons, with the ten largest covering around 10%. What was sequenced was PBMCs. These receptor sequences come from a female donor in good health and CMV-seronegative. CDR3s include the opening cysteine and the closing phenylalanine or tryptophan. The D gene is left open where the match is weak. The size field is filled for only some rows; it gives once, few, many or a size class.

v_gene	abundance	d_gene	j_gene	CDR3nt	CDR3aa
TRBV13	.	.	TRBJ1-4	TGTGCCAGCAGCTTAGGAGCTGAAAAACTGTTTTTT	CASSLGAEKLFF
TRBV28	.	.	TRBJ1-5	TGTGCCAGCAGTTTCGGCGGGATTTTTAGCAATCAGCCCCAGCATTTT	CASSFGGIFSNQPQHF
TRBV4-3	few	TRBD2	TRBJ2-7	TGCGCCAGCAGCGACGGGAGGGCCGCCTACGAGCAGTACTTC	CASSDGRAAYEQYF
TRBV6-1	.	TRBD1	TRBJ1-1	TGTGCCAGCAGCACCAGGGGGAAGACCGCTGAAGCTTTCTTT	CASSTRGKTAEAFF
TRBV30	.	.	TRBJ2-1	TGTGCCCGGAGCACTTCCTACAATGAGCAGTTCTTC	CARSTSYNEQFF
TRBV27	.	.	TRBJ1-6	TGTGCCAGCAGTTACAAGATCAATTCACCCCTCCACTTT	CASSYKINSPLHF
TRBV28	.	.	TRBJ2-5	TGTGCCATTGGAGGGGGCGGGTACGAGACCCAGTACTTC	CAIGGGGYETQYF
TRBV7-2	.	.	TRBJ2-3	TGTGCCAGCAGCCAGGACTCACAGACGCAGTATTTT	CASSQDSQTQYF
TRBV11-1	.	.	TRBJ2-2	TGTGCCAGCAGCCCACGGGGCACCGGGGAGCTGTTTTTT	CASSPRGTGELFF
TRBV29-1	.	TRBD2	TRBJ2-1	TGCAGCGTTGAAGATTTCATTCTAGCGGGAGAAAGACCTAGCTCCTACAATGAGCAGTTCTTC	CSVEDFILAGERPSSYNEQFF
TRBV7-9	.	TRBD2	TRBJ2-7	TGTGCCAGCAGCGCCCCTCTAGCGGGGGGTTTCTACGAGCAGTACTTC	CASSAPLAGGFYEQYF
TRBV19	.	TRBD2	TRBJ2-1	TGTGCCAGTGACGGACTAGCGGGCCCCAATGAGCAGTTCTTC	CASDGLAGPNEQFF
TRBV28	.	TRBD2	TRBJ2-7	TGTGCCAGCAGCTCCGTTTTAGCGGGAGGCTACGAGCAGTACTTC	CASSSVLAGGYEQYF
TRBV28	.	TRBD2	TRBJ2-1	TGTGCCAGCAGTTTAAGTCTTGGGGCTAGCGGGAGGAATGAGCAGTTCTTC	CASSLSLGASGRNEQFF
TRBV11-3	.	.	TRBJ2-2	TGTGCCAGCAGCTCAGGGGTCAGCTCCGGGGAGCTGTTTTTT	CASSSGVSSGELFF
TRBV6-1	few	.	TRBJ2-7	TGTGCCAGCAGGAACATCTACGAGCAGTACTTC	CASRNIYEQYF
TRBV4-1	few	.	TRBJ2-2	TGCGCCAGCAGGTATGAGGCTGGGGCATTTGGGACCGGGGAGCTGTTTTTT	CASRYEAGAFGTGELFF
TRBV21-1	.	.	TRBJ1-1	TGTGCCAGCAGCCCTAAAAGTGAGGAGGACACTGAAGCTTTCTTT	CASSPKSEEDTEAFF
TRBV27	.	.	TRBJ2-1	TGTGCCAGCGCCGCTTTGGGGCGACAAGTCCCCTACAATGAGCAGTTCTTC	CASAALGRQVPYNEQFF
TRBV5-1	.	TRBD1	TRBJ2-2	TGCGCCAGCAGGACAGGGGAGAGTACCGGGGAGCTGTTTTTT	CASRTGESTGELFF
TRBV30	once	TRBD2	TRBJ2-7	TGTGCCTGGAGCGGGACTAGCGGGAGGGCCTCCGAGCAGTACTTC	CAWSGTSGRASEQYF
TRBV13	.	.	TRBJ2-7	TGTGCCAGCAGCTTAACCGAACGGGCCTACGAGCAGTACTTC	CASSLTERAYEQYF
TRBV6-6	.	.	TRBJ1-4	TGTGCCAGCAGTTCCTCTAATGAAAAACTGTTTTTT	CASSSSNEKLFF
TRBV28	.	.	TRBJ1-1	TGTGCCAGCTCCCGTCAGGGGCTGATAAACACTGAAGCTTTCTTT	CASSRQGLINTEAFF
TRBV4-2	.	TRBD2	TRBJ2-7	TGTGCCAGCAGCCAAGACGGTAGCGGGAGAGGCGAGCAGTACTTC	CASSQDGSGRGEQYF
TRBV7-9	.	.	TRBJ2-4	TGTGCCAGCAGCTTAGGGCAGGGTAGCATTCAGTACTTC	CASSLGQGSIQYF
TRBV6-6	.	.	TRBJ1-5	TGTGCCAGCAGTTACGCGGGGAATAGCAATCAGCCCCAGCATTTT	CASSYAGNSNQPQHF
TRBV7-2	.	.	TRBJ2-2	TGTGCCAGCAGCCTGGGCATGAACACCGGGGAGCTGTTTTTT	CASSLGMNTGELFF
TRBV19	.	TRBD1	TRBJ1-5	TGTGCCAGTCGGGGAGAAGGACAGGGTGGGAATCAGCCCCAGCATTTT	CASRGEGQGGNQPQHF
TRBV27	.	TRBD1	TRBJ1-2	TGTGCCAGCAGTCTAGGACAGGGGATCTATGGCTACACCTTC	CASSLGQGIYGYTF
TRBV6-5	.	TRBD2	TRBJ2-7	TGTGCCAGCAGCTTAGCGGGAGTCTCCTACGAGCAGTACTTC	CASSLAGVSYEQYF
TRBV7-9	.	TRBD2	TRBJ2-1	TGTGCCAGCAGCTCGCCTCCGGGACTAGCGGGGTCCCGGGAGCAGTTCTTC	CASSSPPGLAGSREQFF
TRBV7-2	.	TRBD2	TRBJ2-2	TGTGCCCCCGAACCGGGAGGGCCGATCACCGGGGAGCTGTTTTTT	CAPEPGGPITGELFF
TRBV29-1	.	.	TRBJ1-2	TGCAGCGTTGTTCGGGGGGATGCCTATGGCTACACCTTC	CSVVRGDAYGYTF
TRBV6-6	.	.	TRBJ1-1	TGTGCCAGCAGACCACAGGTATTGGACACTGAAGCTTTCTTT	CASRPQVLDTEAFF
TRBV6-5	.	.	TRBJ2-2	TGTGCCAGCAGTTACGCCCAGGGGAACACCGGGGAGCTGTTTTTT	CASSYAQGNTGELFF
TRBV10-3	.	.	TRBJ2-7	TGTGCCATCAGTGACTACAGCTCCTACGAGCAGTACTTC	CAISDYSSYEQYF
TRBV28	.	TRBD1	TRBJ2-7	TGTGCCAGCAGATTGATCGGGACAGGGTCCGACGAGCAGTACTTC	CASRLIGTGSDEQYF
TRBV27	.	.	TRBJ1-2	TGTGCCAGCAGTTTATCTGGCAGTGGCAGAAACTATGGCTACACCTTC	CASSLSGSGRNYGYTF